This TCR beta chain was sequenced in a study of blood T cell repertoires in COVID-19. Study at large: Some COVID-19 samples were acute and others convalescent; all came from the United States, Italy and Spain.

Trimming took 0 bases from V and 5 from J, leaving 14 bases between them. The CDR3 length is 15 residues. The germline CDR1 and CDR2 sequences are MNHEY and SVGAGI. Participants were aged about 18 to 90 years, lived in 25 or so US areas, and enrolled virtually. Participant-reported clinical history was the basis for cohort assignment. Under the authors' procedure: The assay estimated nucleated cells by amplifying reference gene primers. Assay: immunoSEQ multiplex PCR; the TCRdb copy retains only in-frame clones and omits some. Clone size and the V and J calls come from that table; the DNA yielded D and trimming. The sample lists roughly 250,000 clones; over 80% were seen once.

The sequencing sample was made of PBMCs or T cells enriched from blood (not recorded which). The sequence derives from a woman aged 25 to 45 with acute COVID-19. V is TRBV6-5 and J is TRBJ2-7, with D perhaps matching TRBD1 (5 bases). Written as DNA, the CDR3 is TGTGCCAGCAGTTACTCAAGGGGTTCTCCTAACGAGCAGTACTTC. It encodes CASSYSRGSPNEQYF.